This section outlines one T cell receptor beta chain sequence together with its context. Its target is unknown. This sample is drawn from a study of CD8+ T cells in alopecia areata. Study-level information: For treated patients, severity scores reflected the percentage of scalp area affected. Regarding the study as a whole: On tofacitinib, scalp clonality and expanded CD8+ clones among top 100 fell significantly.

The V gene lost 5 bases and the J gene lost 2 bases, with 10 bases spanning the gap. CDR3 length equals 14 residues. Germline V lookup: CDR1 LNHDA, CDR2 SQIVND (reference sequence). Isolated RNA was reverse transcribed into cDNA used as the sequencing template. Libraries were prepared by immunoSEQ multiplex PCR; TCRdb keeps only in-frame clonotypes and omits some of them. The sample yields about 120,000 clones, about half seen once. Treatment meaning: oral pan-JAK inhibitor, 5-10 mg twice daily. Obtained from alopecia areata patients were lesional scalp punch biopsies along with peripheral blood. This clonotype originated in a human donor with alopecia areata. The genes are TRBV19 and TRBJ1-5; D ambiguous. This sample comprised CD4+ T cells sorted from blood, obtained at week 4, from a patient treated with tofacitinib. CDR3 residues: CASSEGLGNQPQHF. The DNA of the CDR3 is TGTGCCAGTAGTGAAGGTTTAGGCAATCAGCCCCAGCATTTT.